The clone carrying this TCR beta chain showed up just a few times. What it binds is not known. Sequenced with the Oncomine TCR Beta short-read assay was DNA taken from cultured CD4+ T cells. TCRdb reprocessed the PCR reads via MiXCR and lists one record per CDR3 protein. The sample has about 12,000 distinct CDR3 sequences, 35% to 50% seen once. Trimming cost V 3 bases and J 4 bases; bases outside gene matches: 6. Germline V gene sequence: CDR1 SGDLS, CDR2 YYNGEE. The CDR3 consists of 15 residues. The data derive from a study of vaccination and CD4 T cells after COVID-19. Turning to the study itself: Nasal swab PCR detected SARS-CoV-2 in convalescent patients, who comprised under ten mild cases and one severe case.

Indicated treatment: roughly 10-day PBMC culture with coronavirus spike peptide pools or control peptides (ViraFEST assay). Sequenced: cultured CD4+ T cells from blood. The TCR sequence derives from a human donor with COVID-19. The chain couples TRBV9 to TRBJ2-3; TRBD2 aligns across 9 bases. CDR3 nucleotides: TGTGCCAGCAGCGCCCGCGGGGGGGCAGCAGATACGCAGTATTTT. Amino acids: CASSARGGAADTQYF.